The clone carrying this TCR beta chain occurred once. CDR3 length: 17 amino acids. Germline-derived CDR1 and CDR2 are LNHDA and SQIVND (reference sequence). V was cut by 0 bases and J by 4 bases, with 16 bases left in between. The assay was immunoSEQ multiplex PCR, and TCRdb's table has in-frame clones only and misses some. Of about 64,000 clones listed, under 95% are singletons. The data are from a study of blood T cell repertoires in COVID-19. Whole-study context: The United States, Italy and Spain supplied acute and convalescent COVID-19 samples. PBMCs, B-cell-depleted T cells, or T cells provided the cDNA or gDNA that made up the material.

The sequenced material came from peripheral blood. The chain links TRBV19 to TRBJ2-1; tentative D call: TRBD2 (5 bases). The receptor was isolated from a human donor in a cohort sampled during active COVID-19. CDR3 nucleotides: TGTGCCAGTAGTATAGAGTTCAGCGGTTCTCTTTACAATGAGCAGTTCTTC. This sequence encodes CASSIEFSGSLYNEQFF.